This is a list of T cell receptor beta chains from one sample in a study of beta chain features in type 1 diabetes. Libraries were prepared by immunoSEQ multiplex PCR; TCRdb keeps only in-frame clonotypes and omits some of them. In the table there are fewer than 150,000 clones, about 7.1% of which are singletons. Sequences were obtained from central memory CD4+ T cells from blood. The receptors come from a woman aged 25 to 39 in good health. The CDR3 runs from the conserved cysteine through the conserved F or W. The order of the fields is J gene, V gene, D gene, clone size, CDR3 protein, CDR3 DNA. D genes are given only for firm matches. The size of a clone is reported for some rows only, either as once, few or many, or as a class for expanded clones.

TRBJ2-7 | TRBV10-3 | TRBD1 | many | CAISGTGGQNEQYF | TGTGCCATCAGTGGGACAGGGGGTCAAAACGAGCAGTACTTC
TRBJ2-1 | TRBV27 | NA | many | CASTTGGYNEQFF | TGTGCCAGCACAACAGGCGGCTACAATGAGCAGTTCTTC
TRBJ2-1 | TRBV2 | TRBD2 | few | CASSEAGGRNNEQFF | TGTGCCAGCAGTGAAGCGGGAGGGAGAAACAATGAGCAGTTCTTC
TRBJ2-5 | TRBV4-3 | TRBD2 | few | CASSQDPTSGRRETQYF | TGCGCCAGCAGCCAAGATCCGACTAGCGGGAGGAGAGAGACCCAGTACTTC
TRBJ1-1 | TRBV30 | NA | few | CAWQGDTEAFF | TGTGCCTGGCAGGGCGACACTGAAGCTTTCTTT
TRBJ2-1 | TRBV7-6 | TRBD2 | many | CASSPRGAGVYNEQFF | TGTGCCAGCAGCCCCCGGGGAGCGGGGGTTTACAATGAGCAGTTCTTC
TRBJ1-1 | TRBV28 | TRBD1 | NA | CASSKSPGQGVGEAFF | TGTGCCAGCAGCAAGTCCCCGGGACAGGGTGTCGGTGAAGCTTTCTTT
TRBJ2-5 | TRBV5-5 | TRBD1 | few | CASSPGQGALKETQYF | TGTGCCAGCAGCCCGGGACAGGGGGCTTTGAAGGAGACCCAGTACTTC
TRBJ1-2 | TRBV5-1 | NA | few | CASSPDRSHGYTF | TGCGCCAGCAGCCCCGACAGGAGCCATGGCTACACCTTC
TRBJ2-1 | TRBV5-4 | TRBD2 | many | CASSLKGLAGDNEQFF | TGTGCCAGCAGCTTAAAGGGACTAGCAGGAGACAATGAGCAGTTCTTC
TRBJ2-7 | TRBV6-1 | NA | NA | CASSNLGYEQYF | TGTGCCAGCAGCAACCTAGGCTACGAGCAGTACTTC
TRBJ2-1 | TRBV7-8 | NA | many | CASSGQIYNEQFF | TGTGCCAGCAGCGGACAGATATACAATGAGCAGTTCTTC
TRBJ2-2 | TRBV6-5 | TRBD1 | few | CASSYQGANTGELFF | TGTGCCAGCAGTTACCAGGGGGCGAACACCGGGGAGCTGTTTTTT
TRBJ1-2 | TRBV6-1 | NA | NA | CASSERLADSKRYGYTF | TGTGCCAGCAGTGAGCGGCTGGCGGACAGTAAGCGCTATGGCTACACCTTC
TRBJ2-1 | TRBV7-6 | TRBD2 | many | CASSLLGGLADNEQFF | TGTGCCAGCAGCTTACTGGGAGGTCTAGCGGACAATGAGCAGTTCTTC
TRBJ1-2 | TRBV29-1 | TRBD1 | many | CSVEDRGLKSYTF | TGCAGCGTCGAGGACAGGGGCCTTAAGAGCTACACCTTC
TRBJ2-5 | TRBV18 | TRBD2 | NA | CASSPGLGLLPWETQYF | TGTGCCAGCTCGCCGGGACTAGGGTTACTCCCGTGGGAGACCCAGTACTTC
TRBJ2-4 | TRBV30 | TRBD2 | many | CAWSALSGSLNIQYF | TGTGCCTGGAGCGCCCTTAGCGGGAGCTTAAACATTCAGTACTTC
TRBJ2-5 | TRBV7-9 | NA | NA | CASSLRGGETQYF | TGTGCCAGCAGCTTGCGAGGGGGAGAGACCCAGTACTTC
TRBJ2-1 | TRBV11-2 | TRBD2 | many | CASSFQRGLNEQFF | TGTGCCAGCAGCTTCCAGCGGGGGCTCAATGAGCAGTTCTTC
TRBJ2-7 | TRBV9 | TRBD1 | few | CASSVVGTGKYEQYF | TGTGCCAGCAGCGTAGTGGGGACAGGGAAATACGAGCAGTACTTC
TRBJ2-1 | TRBV4-2 | TRBD2 | few | CASSQDPMVAGYNEQFF | TGTGCCAGCAGCCAAGATCCCATGGTAGCGGGATACAATGAGCAGTTCTTC
TRBJ1-3 | TRBV6-1 | TRBD1 | few | CASSATGTDSGNTIYF | TGTGCCAGCAGTGCCACCGGGACAGACTCTGGAAACACCATATATTTT
TRBJ2-6 | TRBV7-3 | NA | NA | CASSPRVIGANVLTF | TGTGCCAGCAGCCCCCGAGTGATCGGGGCCAACGTCCTGACTTTC
TRBJ2-2 | TRBV5-4 | NA | few | CASSLDFRNTGELFF | TGTGCCAGCAGCCTAGACTTCCGGAACACCGGGGAGCTGTTTTTT
TRBJ2-7 | TRBV19 | NA | few | CASSIRSGSYTNGEQYF | TGTGCCAGTAGTATACGGAGCGGCAGCTATACGAACGGCGAGCAGTACTTC
TRBJ2-2 | TRBV5-5 | NA | few | CASRISGTPNTGELFF | TGTGCCAGCAGGATTTCAGGGACACCGAACACCGGGGAGCTGTTTTTT
TRBJ1-2 | TRBV28 | NA | NA | CASSWGREGGYTF | TGTGCCAGCAGTTGGGGCAGGGAAGGCGGCTACACCTTC
TRBJ2-1 | TRBV7-2 | TRBD2 | few | CASSLVGGGGEQFF | TGTGCCAGCAGCTTAGTGGGCGGGGGGGGAGAGCAGTTCTTC
TRBJ1-1 | TRBV6-6 | TRBD1 | few | CASGPRGEEAFF | TGTGCCAGCGGGCCCAGGGGGGAGGAAGCTTTCTTT
TRBJ1-2 | TRBV19 | NA | few | CASSSPDRSSGYGYTF | TGTGCCAGTAGTAGCCCCGACAGGTCTTCCGGCTATGGCTACACCTTC
TRBJ1-2 | TRBV4-3 | NA | NA | CASSQDPQRGYTF | TGCGCCAGCAGCCAAGATCCCCAGCGCGGCTACACCTTC
TRBJ2-1 | TRBV5-1 | TRBD2 | few | CASRGLAAHGNYNEQFF | TGCGCCAGCAGAGGTCTAGCGGCACACGGAAACTACAATGAGCAGTTCTTC
TRBJ1-5 | TRBV5-6 | NA | NA | CASSLGGIREHQPQHF | TGTGCCAGCAGCTTGGGCGGCATTCGGGAGCATCAGCCCCAGCATTTT